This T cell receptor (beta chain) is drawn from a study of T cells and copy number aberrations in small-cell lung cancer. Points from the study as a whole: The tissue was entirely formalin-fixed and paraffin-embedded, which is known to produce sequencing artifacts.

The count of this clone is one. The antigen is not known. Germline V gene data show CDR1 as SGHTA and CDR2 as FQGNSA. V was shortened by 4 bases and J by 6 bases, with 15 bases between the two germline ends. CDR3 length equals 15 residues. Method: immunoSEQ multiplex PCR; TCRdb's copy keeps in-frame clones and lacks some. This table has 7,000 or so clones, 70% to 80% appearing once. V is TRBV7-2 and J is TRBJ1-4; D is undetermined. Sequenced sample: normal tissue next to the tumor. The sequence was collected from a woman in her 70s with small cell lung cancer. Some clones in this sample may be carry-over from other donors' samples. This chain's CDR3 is CASSSTDGVYEKLFF. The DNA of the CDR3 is TGTGCCAGCAGCTCCACGGACGGGGTGTATGAAAAACTGTTTTTT.